This TCR beta chain derives from a study of blood T cell repertoires in COVID-19. As for the study in general: The samples span acute and convalescent COVID-19 from the United States, Italy and Spain. PBMCs, B-cell-depleted T cells, or T cells provided the cDNA or gDNA that made up the material.

CDR1 is MNHEY and CDR2 is SVGAGI in the germline V gene. The CDR3 is made up of 15 amino acids. Unmatched junction bases numbered 9, after V lost 7 bases and J lost 3 bases. The authors' processing: Reference gene primer amplification yielded estimated nucleated cell counts. The table came from immunoSEQ multiplex PCR; TCRdb's copy has only in-frame clones and leaves some out. Clonal size and the V and J genes are those of that table, whereas D and trimming came from the DNA. The table shows some 33,000 clones, with 90% occurring only once. V usage is TRBV6-5 and J usage is TRBJ1-1, with 9 nucleotides matching TRBD1. The origin of this receptor is a man between 65 and 85 years old with active or convalescent COVID-19. Sequenced input: peripheral blood. CDR3 protein: CASTPLTGGYTEAFF. The DNA for the CDR3 is TGTGCCAGCACCCCCCTGACAGGGGGGTACACTGAAGCTTTCTTT.